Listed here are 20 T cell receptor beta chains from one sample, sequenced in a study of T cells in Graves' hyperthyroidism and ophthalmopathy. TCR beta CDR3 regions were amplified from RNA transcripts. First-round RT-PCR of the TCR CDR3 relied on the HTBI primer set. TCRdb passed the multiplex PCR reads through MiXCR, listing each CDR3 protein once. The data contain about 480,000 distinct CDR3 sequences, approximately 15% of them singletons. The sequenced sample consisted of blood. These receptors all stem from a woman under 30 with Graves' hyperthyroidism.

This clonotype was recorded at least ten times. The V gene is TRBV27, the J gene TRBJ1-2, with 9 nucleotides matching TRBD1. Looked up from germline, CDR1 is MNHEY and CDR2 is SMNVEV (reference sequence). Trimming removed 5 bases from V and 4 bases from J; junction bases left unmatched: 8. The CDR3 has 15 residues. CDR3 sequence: CASSKTGGGGYGYTF. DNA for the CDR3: TGTGCCAGCAGTAAAACAGGGGGCGGCGGCTATGGCTACACCTTC.

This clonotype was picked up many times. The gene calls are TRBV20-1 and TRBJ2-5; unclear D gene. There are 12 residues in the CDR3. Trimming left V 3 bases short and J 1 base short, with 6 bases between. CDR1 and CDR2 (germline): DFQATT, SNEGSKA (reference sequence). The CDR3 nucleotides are TGCAGTGCTAGTGGCAGCCAAGAGACCCAGTACTTC. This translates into CSASGSQETQYF.

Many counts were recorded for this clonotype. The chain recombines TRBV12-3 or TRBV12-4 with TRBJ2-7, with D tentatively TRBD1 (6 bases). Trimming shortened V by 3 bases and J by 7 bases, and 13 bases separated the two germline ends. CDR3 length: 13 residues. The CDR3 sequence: CASSLWGLVEQYV. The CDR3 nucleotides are TGTGCCAGCAGTTTGTGGGGGCTCGTTGAGCAGTACGTC.

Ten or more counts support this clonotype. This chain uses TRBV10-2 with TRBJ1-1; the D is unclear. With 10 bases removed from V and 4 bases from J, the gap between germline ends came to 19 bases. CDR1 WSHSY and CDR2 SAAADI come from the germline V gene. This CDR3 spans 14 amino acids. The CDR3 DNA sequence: TGCGCCATCCTAAAGGAGGAGGGAGGCACTGAAGCTTTCTTT. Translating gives CAILKEEGGTEAFF.

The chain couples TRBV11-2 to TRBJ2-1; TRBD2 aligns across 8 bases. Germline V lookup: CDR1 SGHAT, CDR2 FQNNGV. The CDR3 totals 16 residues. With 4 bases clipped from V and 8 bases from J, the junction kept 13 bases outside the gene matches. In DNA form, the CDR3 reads TGTGCCAGCAGCTCGTCGAACGGGAGGGCCTCATATGAGCAGTTCTTC. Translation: CASSSSNGRASYEQFF.

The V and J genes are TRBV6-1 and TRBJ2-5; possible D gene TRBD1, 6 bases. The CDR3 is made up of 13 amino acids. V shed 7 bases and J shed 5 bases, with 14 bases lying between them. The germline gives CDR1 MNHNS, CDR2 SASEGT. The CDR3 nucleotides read TGTGCCAGCAATCAACAGGGCCGGGAGACCCAGTACTTC. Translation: CASNQQGRETQYF.

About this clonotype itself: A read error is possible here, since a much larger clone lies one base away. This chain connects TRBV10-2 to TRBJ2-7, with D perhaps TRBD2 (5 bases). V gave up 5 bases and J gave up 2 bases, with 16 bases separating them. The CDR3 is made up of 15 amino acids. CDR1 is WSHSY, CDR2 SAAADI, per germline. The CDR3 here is CASSTGIGGPYEQYF. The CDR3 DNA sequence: TGCGCCAGCAGTACCGGGATAGGCGGTCCCTACGAGCAGTACTTC.

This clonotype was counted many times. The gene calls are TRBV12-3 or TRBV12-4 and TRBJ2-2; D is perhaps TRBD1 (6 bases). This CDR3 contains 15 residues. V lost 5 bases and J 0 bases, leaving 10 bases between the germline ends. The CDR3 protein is CASSTTGSNTGELFF. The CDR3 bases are TGTGCCAGCAGTACGACAGGATCGAACACCGGGGAGCTGTTTTTT.

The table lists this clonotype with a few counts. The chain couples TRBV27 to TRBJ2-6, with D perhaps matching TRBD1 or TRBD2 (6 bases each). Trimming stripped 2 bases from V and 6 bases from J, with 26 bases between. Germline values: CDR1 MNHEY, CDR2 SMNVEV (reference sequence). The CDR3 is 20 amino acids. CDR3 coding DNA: TGTGCCAGCAGTTTAGGCTATGGCGGGGACACTCCCACAATGGCCAACGTCCTGACTTTC. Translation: CASSLGYGGDTPTMANVLTF.

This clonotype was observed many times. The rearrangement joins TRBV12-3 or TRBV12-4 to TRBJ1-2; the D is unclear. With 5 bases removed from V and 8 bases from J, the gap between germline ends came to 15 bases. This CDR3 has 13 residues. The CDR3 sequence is CASSPTPSRGYTF. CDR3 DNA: TGTGCCAGCAGTCCGACACCCAGTCGGGGCTACACCTTC.

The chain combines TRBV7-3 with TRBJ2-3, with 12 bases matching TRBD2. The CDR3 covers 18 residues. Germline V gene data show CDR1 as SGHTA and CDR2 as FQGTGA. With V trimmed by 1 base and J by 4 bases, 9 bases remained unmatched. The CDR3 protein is CASSLNPRLAGVADTQYF. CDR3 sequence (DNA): TGTGCCAGCAGCTTAAATCCCCGACTAGCGGGAGTTGCAGATACGCAGTATTTT.

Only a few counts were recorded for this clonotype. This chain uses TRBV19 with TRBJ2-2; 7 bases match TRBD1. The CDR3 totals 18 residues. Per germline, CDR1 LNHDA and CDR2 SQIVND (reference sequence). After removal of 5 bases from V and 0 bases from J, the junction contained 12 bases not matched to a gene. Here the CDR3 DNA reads TGTGCCAGTAGTCCCTCCGGGACAGCCTCGGCGAACACCGGGGAGCTGTTTTTT. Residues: CASSPSGTASANTGELFF.

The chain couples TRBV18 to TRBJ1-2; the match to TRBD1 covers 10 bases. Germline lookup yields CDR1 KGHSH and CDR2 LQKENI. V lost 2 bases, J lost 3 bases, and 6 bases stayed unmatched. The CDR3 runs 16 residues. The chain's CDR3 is CASSPEGTGDYYGYTF. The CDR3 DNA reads TGTGCCAGCTCACCAGAAGGGACAGGGGACTACTATGGCTACACCTTC.

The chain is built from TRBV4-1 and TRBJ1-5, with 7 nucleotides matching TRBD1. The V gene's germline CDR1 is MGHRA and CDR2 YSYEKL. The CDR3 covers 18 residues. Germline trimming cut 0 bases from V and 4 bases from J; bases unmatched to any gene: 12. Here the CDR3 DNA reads TGCGCCAGCAGCCAAGATGGGCAGGGGGAGATACCAAATCAGCCCCAGCATTTT. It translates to CASSQDGQGEIPNQPQHF.

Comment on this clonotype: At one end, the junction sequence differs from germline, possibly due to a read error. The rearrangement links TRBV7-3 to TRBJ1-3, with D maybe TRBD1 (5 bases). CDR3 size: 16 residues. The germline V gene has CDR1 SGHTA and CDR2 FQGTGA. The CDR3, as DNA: TGTGCCAGCAGCCCCCTCGGTGGAGGGACTGGAGACACCATATATTTT. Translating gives CASSPLGGGTGDTIYF.

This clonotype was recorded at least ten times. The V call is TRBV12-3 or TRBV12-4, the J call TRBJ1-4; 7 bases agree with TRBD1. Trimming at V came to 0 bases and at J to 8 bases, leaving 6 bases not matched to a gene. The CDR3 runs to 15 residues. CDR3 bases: TGTGCCAGCAGTTTAGCAGGGGGCCGATCAGAAAAACTGTTTTTT. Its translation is CASSLAGGRSEKLFF.

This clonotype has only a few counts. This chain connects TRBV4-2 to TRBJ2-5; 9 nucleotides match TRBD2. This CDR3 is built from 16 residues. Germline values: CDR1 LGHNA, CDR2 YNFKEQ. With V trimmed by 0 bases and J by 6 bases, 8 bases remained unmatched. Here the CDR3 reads CASSQETSGGGKTQYF. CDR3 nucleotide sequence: TGTGCCAGCAGCCAAGAGACTAGCGGAGGAGGGAAGACCCAGTACTTC.

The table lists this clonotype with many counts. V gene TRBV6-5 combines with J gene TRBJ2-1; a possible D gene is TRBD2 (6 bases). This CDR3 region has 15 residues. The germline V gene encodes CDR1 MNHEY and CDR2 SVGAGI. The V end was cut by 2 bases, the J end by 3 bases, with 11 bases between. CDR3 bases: TGTGCCAGCAGTTACGGTTGGGGGGACTACAATGAGCAGTTCTTC. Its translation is CASSYGWGDYNEQFF.

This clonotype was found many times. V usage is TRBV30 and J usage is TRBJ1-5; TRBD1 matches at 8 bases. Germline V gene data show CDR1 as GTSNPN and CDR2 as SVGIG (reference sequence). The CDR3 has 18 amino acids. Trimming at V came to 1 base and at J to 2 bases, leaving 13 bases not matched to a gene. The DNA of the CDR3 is TGTGCCTGGAGTGCCCCCCGCCAGGGGGCTTTAGGCAATCAGCCCCAGCATTTT. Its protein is CAWSAPRQGALGNQPQHF. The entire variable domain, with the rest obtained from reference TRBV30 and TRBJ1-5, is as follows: SQTIHQWPATLVQPVGSPLSLECTVEGTSNPNLYWYRQAAGRGLQLLFYSVGIGQISSEVPQNLSASRPQDRQFILSSKKLLLSDSGFYLCAWSAPRQGALGNQPQHFGDGTRLSIL.

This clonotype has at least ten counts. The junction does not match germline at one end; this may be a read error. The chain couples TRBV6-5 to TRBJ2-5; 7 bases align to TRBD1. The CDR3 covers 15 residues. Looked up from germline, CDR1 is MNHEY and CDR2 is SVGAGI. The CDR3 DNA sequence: TGTGCCAACAGTTACTCGACAGGGCCTGGTGAGACCCAGTACTTC. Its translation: CANSYSTGPGETQYF.